This TCR beta chain was found in a study of blood T cells in healthy people across ages. General observations from the study: PBMCs went unsorted, and a conclusive naive versus antigen-experienced comparison was therefore prevented.

Primers used in a second PCR of roughly 6 to 11 cycles were a sample-barcoded 5' primer and a J-beta primer mix. Each CDR3 protein gets one entry after TCRdb re-called the 5' RACE reads with MiXCR. In the table there are around 1,900,000 distinct CDR3 sequences, about 39% of which are singletons. As to this clonotype: Its target is unknown.

Germline V lookup: CDR1 SQVTM, CDR2 ANQGSEA. This CDR3 has 11 amino acids. V lost 8 bases to trimming and J lost 6 bases, with 10 bases between them. The specimen was blood. V gene TRBV29-1 combines with J gene TRBJ2-2; D is ambiguous. This TCR was recovered from a human donor in good health. CDR3 DNA: TGCAGCTTCTCTTCCTCCGGGGAGCTGTTTTTT. Its translation: CSFSSSGELFF.